What follows is one T cell receptor (beta chain) and its context. Its antigen is unknown. Assay: immunoSEQ multiplex PCR; the TCRdb copy retains only in-frame clones and omits some. The data contain tens of thousands of clones, more than 90% of them singletons. This CDR3 has 17 residues. Trimming left V 0 bases short and J 4 bases short, with 16 bases between. From germline, CDR1 is SQVTM and CDR2 ANQGSEA. The data belong to a study of graft-versus-host responses after intestinal transplantation. Study as a whole: Induction with anti-thymocyte globulin, then tacrolimus and steroids for around three years, was given to all recipients. Regarding the study as a whole: Circulating GvH clone levels at their peak were associated with HvG declines (early post-transplant).

The material was unstimulated CD8+ T cells sorted from spleen or lymph node cells, obtained before transplant. The source of this sequence is a human donor who was the organ donor for an intestinal transplant. The chain combines TRBV29-1 with TRBJ2-6, with D perhaps TRBD2 (7 bases). CDR3 residues: CSVEDFRGGSGANVLTF. CDR3 in DNA: TGCAGCGTTGAAGATTTTAGGGGGGGCTCCGGGGCCAACGTCCTGACTTTC.